This passage covers 14 T cell receptor beta chains from one sample sequenced in a study of T cells in Graves' hyperthyroidism and ophthalmopathy. Template material for amplifying TCR beta CDR3 regions consisted of RNA transcripts. The HTBI primer set served for first-round RT-PCR of the TCR CDR3. Each CDR3 protein is one row after TCRdb ran MiXCR on the multiplex PCR reads. The table lists about 560,000 distinct CDR3 sequences, 12% to 15% of them singletons. Sequencing was performed on blood. Receptors were obtained from a woman in her thirties or forties with Graves' hyperthyroidism.

This clonotype was detected only a few times. The chain is built from TRBV6-1 and TRBJ2-7, with 7 bases fitting TRBD1. There are 19 residues in the CDR3. Germline V gene sequence: CDR1 MNHNS, CDR2 SASEGT. V gave up 5 bases and J gave up 3 bases; unmatched junction bases: 22. The CDR3 here is CASSNPGTHRGPYYYEQYF. The CDR3 DNA is TGTGCCAGCAGTAACCCCGGAACCCACAGGGGTCCCTACTACTACGAGCAGTACTTC.

The rearrangement uses TRBV10-2 and TRBJ1-2; D ambiguous. The V end was cut by 1 base, the J end by 3 bases, with 18 bases between. The germline V gene encodes CDR1 WSHSY and CDR2 SAAADI. The CDR3 covers 17 residues. The CDR3 reads CASSEFGATHSYYGYTF. The CDR3 DNA reads TGCGCCAGCAGTGAGTTTGGAGCAACCCATTCCTACTATGGCTACACCTTC.

This clonotype was detected many times. This chain joins TRBV12-3 or TRBV12-4 and TRBJ1-5; perhaps TRBD1 as D (5 bases). The CDR3 is made up of 15 amino acids. V gave up 1 base and J gave up 4 bases, with 11 bases separating them. CDR3 sequence reads: CASSLEGTLNQPQHF. CDR3 bases: TGTGCCAGCAGTTTAGAGGGGACGCTAAATCAGCCCCAGCATTTT.

Worth noting for this clonotype: The junction departs from germline at one end; a sequencing error may be responsible. The CDR3 protein is CAGSHPGHRTDTQYF. CDR3 bases: TGTGCCGGCAGCCACCCGGGACATCGCACAGATACACAGTATTTT. The V gene is TRBV11-2, the J gene TRBJ2-3; D is perhaps TRBD1 (6 bases). The CDR3 totals 15 residues. Germline CDR1 reads SGHAT; CDR2 reads FQNNGV.

This clonotype showed up many times. V gene TRBV6-1 combines with J gene TRBJ2-7; no clear D. Germline CDR1 is MNHNS and CDR2 is SASEGT. Trimming left V 7 bases short and J 2 bases short, with 12 bases between. The CDR3 runs to 13 residues. The CDR3 here is CASTLGFTYEQYF. CDR3 coding DNA: TGTGCCAGCACTTTAGGGTTTACCTACGAGCAGTACTTC.

This clonotype was detected ten times or more. This chain joins TRBV28 and TRBJ1-2, with 8 bases fitting TRBD1. Germline CDR1 and CDR2: MDHEN and SYDVKM. The ends lost 5 bases at V and 4 bases at J; junction bases unmatched: 3. The CDR3 loop spans 13 amino acids. CDR3 amino acids: CASSGGQAYGYTF. CDR3 sequence (DNA): TGTGCCAGCAGTGGGGGACAGGCCTATGGCTACACCTTC.

This clonotype was seen at least ten times. The chain carries TRBV27 and TRBJ2-7; 11 bases align to TRBD1. CDR3 size: 14 residues. V lost 6 bases to trimming and J lost 3 bases; unmatched junction nucleotides: 4. The germline V gene encodes CDR1 MNHEY and CDR2 SMNVEV (reference sequence). CDR3 in DNA: TGTGCCAGCAGCCCCGGGACAGGGGGCTACGAGCAGTACTTC. It encodes CASSPGTGGYEQYF.

This clonotype was seen at least ten times. The chain uses TRBV3-1 and TRBJ2-5; 7 nucleotides agree with TRBD2. CDR3 length: 15 amino acids. Germline assignment: CDR1 LGHDT and CDR2 YNNKEL (reference sequence). After removal of 4 bases from V and 2 bases from J, the junction contained 7 bases not matched to a gene. The CDR3 region is CASSRATSLQETQYF. For the CDR3, the DNA is TGTGCCAGCAGCCGTGCGACTAGCCTACAAGAGACCCAGTACTTC.

The chain couples TRBV14 to TRBJ2-5; D might be TRBD2 (6 bases). Germline values: CDR1 SGHDN, CDR2 FVKESK. This CDR3 region has 16 residues. V dropped 4 bases and J dropped 5 bases, with 20 bases sitting between them. Written as DNA, the CDR3 is TGTGCCAGCAGCCGAAGTACTAGCAGAGAGTTGGAGACCCAGTACTTC. Its protein product is CASSRSTSRELETQYF.

This clonotype was counted many times. One end of the junction is discordant with germline, which a read error may explain. The CDR3 DNA follows: TGTGCCAGCAGCATAGCTGCGGACACCCCCTACGAGCAGTACTTC. Its protein is CASSIAADTPYEQYF. This chain uses TRBV7-9 with TRBJ2-7; D possibly corresponds to TRBD1 (5 bases). Germline CDR1 SEHNR, CDR2 FQNEAQ (reference sequence). The CDR3 sequence is 15 residues long.

V and J are TRBV6-1 and TRBJ1-2; D uncertain. Germline values: CDR1 MNHNS, CDR2 SASEGT. Trimming stripped 7 bases from V and 5 bases from J, with 20 bases between. CDR3 length equals 15 residues. The CDR3 nucleotides are TGTGCCAGCACCAAAACCATCGCGGGAGGGTATGGCTACACCTTC. Residues: CASTKTIAGGYGYTF.

The rearrangement joins TRBV20-1 to TRBJ1-2, with D maybe TRBD1 (5 bases). The CDR3 sequence is 12 residues long. Trimming shortened V by 1 base and J by 6 bases, and 9 bases separated the two germline ends. The germline V gene has CDR1 DFQATT and CDR2 SNEGSKA (reference sequence). The CDR3 DNA reads as TGCAGTGCTAGAGGTTACAGGCATGGCTACACCTTC. It yields the protein CSARGYRHGYTF.

V gene TRBV5-1 combines with J gene TRBJ2-1, with 9 bases identical to TRBD1. Trimming removed 4 bases from V and 9 bases from J; junction bases left unmatched: 17. The CDR3 is 17 residues long. Germline CDR1 is SGHRS and CDR2 is YFSETQ. The CDR3 protein is CASSLGAFVQGAGEQFF. CDR3 bases: TGCGCCAGCAGCCTGGGGGCCTTTGTACAGGGGGCCGGTGAGCAGTTCTTC.

This clonotype has at least ten counts. The chain uses TRBV3-1 and TRBJ2-1; 7 positions agree with TRBD2. The CDR3 has 15 amino acids. The germline gives CDR1 LGHDT, CDR2 YNNKEL (reference sequence). Unmatched junction bases numbered 12, after V lost 5 bases and J lost 8 bases. The CDR3 DNA sequence: TGTGCCAGCAGCACGAGCGGGATGAGTATCGATGAGCAGTTCTTC. Its protein product is CASSTSGMSIDEQFF.